These 25 T cell receptor beta chains were sequenced from one sample in a study of blood T cell repertoires in COVID-19. Sequencing used immunoSEQ multiplex PCR; TCRdb keeps in-frame clones, though not all of them. The sample has approximately 240,000 clones, less than 90% seen once. Specimen: peripheral blood. These receptors all stem from a woman aged 55-75 years who had recovered from COVID-19.

This chain links TRBV7-8 with TRBJ1-4; 7 bases line up with TRBD1. Germline V gene data show CDR1 as SGHVS and CDR2 as FQNEAQ. The length of the CDR3 is 15 residues. Trimming removed 5 bases from V and 3 bases from J; junction bases left unmatched: 6. The CDR3 DNA follows: TGTGCCAGCAGCCCCTGGACAGGCTCTAATGAAAAACTGTTTTTT. The encoded protein is CASSPWTGSNEKLFF.

This chain connects TRBV20-1 to TRBJ2-5, with TRBD1 matching over 8 bases. With 6 bases clipped from V and 5 bases from J, the junction kept 2 bases outside the gene matches. Germline lookup yields CDR1 DFQATT and CDR2 SNEGSKA (reference sequence). The CDR3 runs 11 residues. CDR3 DNA sequence: TGCAGTGCGAGGACAGGGGAGACCCAGTACTTC. It codes for CSARTGETQYF.

The V and J genes are TRBV9 and TRBJ2-1, with TRBD2 matching 7 bases. The CDR3 has 15 amino acids. With V trimmed by 1 base and J by 5 bases, 6 bases remained unmatched. Germline CDR1 SGDLS, CDR2 YYNGEE. The DNA of the CDR3 is TGTGCCAGCAGCGTATCAGGACTAGGGAACAATGAGCAGTTCTTC. Translated, it gives CASSVSGLGNNEQFF.

This clone turned up a few times. The identical CDR3 is also encoded by other nucleotide sequences in the sample. J is TRBJ1-5 and V is TRBV3-1 (or the pseudogene TRBV3-2); D uncertain. There are 13 residues in the CDR3. The V gene's germline CDR1 is LGHDT and CDR2 YNNKEL (reference sequence). V lost 0 bases, J lost 6 bases, and 6 bases lay in between. CDR3 coding DNA: TGTGCCAGCAGCCAAGAGTCAGGTCAGCCCCAGCATTTT. This translates into CASSQESGQPQHF.

This chain connects TRBV3-1 (or the pseudogene TRBV3-2) to TRBJ2-5, with TRBD2 as a possible D gene (5 bases). Looked up from germline, CDR1 is LGHDT and CDR2 is YNNKEL (reference sequence). V was clipped by 1 base and J by 2 bases, with 8 bases between them. This CDR3 has 14 amino acids. The DNA for the CDR3 is TGTGCCAGCAGCCAAGCGGGGTCGCAAGAGACCCAGTACTTC. It is translated as CASSQAGSQETQYF.

The chain has TRBV11-3 and TRBJ2-3; no reliable D call. V lost 3 bases, J lost 3 bases, and 4 bases lay in between. Germline loops: CDR1 SGHNT, CDR2 YENEEA. The CDR3 is made up of 12 amino acids. CDR3 sequence (DNA): TGTGCCAGCAGCTTCCATACAGATACGCAGTATTTT. This gives the protein CASSFHTDTQYF.

The chain recombines TRBV5-4 with TRBJ1-1; D unresolved. The germline gives CDR1 SGHNT, CDR2 YYREEE (reference sequence). The CDR3 loop spans 13 amino acids. V lost 0 bases, J lost 3 bases, and 6 bases lay in between. The DNA of the CDR3 is TGTGCCAGCAGCTTGGGGGGAGACACTGAAGCTTTCTTT. Encoded protein: CASSLGGDTEAFF.

The gene calls are TRBV5-6 and TRBJ1-6; D not certain. With 0 bases removed from V and 5 bases from J, the gap between germline ends came to 9 bases. From germline, CDR1 is SGHDT and CDR2 YYEEEE. This CDR3 has 15 amino acids. CDR3 nucleotides: TGTGCCAGCAGCTTGGAAGGAGCAGATAATTCACCCCTCCACTTT. It specifies CASSLEGADNSPLHF.

The gene calls are TRBV21-1 and TRBJ2-1; the table's D call, TRBD2, was not checked against the DNA. TRBV21-1 is an annotated pseudogene. This CDR3 is built from 20 residues. The CDR3 loop reads CASSKSHLPRTSGGEDEQFF. In DNA, the CDR3 is TGTGCCAGCAGCAAATCCCATCTTCCCAGGACTAGCGGGGGGGAAGATGAGCAGTTCTTC.

The V and J genes are TRBV3-1 (or the pseudogene TRBV3-2) and TRBJ1-5, with D possibly TRBD1 on 5 matching bases. The germline V gene encodes CDR1 LGHDT and CDR2 YNNKEL (reference sequence). With 3 bases removed from V and 0 bases from J, the gap between germline ends came to 21 bases. The CDR3 covers 19 residues. CDR3 DNA sequence: TGTGCCAGCAGCCAGGGACCATTTATGGGCGGGAATAGCAATCAGCCCCAGCATTTT. This codes for CASSQGPFMGGNSNQPQHF.

The chain is built from TRBV5-1 and TRBJ2-7; 15 nucleotides line up with TRBD2. In germline, CDR1 is SGHRS, CDR2 YFSETQ. The CDR3 is 17 amino acids. V shed 4 bases, J shed 5 bases, and the junction held 10 bases outside the gene matches. CDR3 loop: CASSPGLAGGFTDEQYF. In DNA, the CDR3 is TGCGCCAGCAGCCCTGGACTAGCGGGGGGGTTTACGGACGAGCAGTACTTC.

The rearrangement links TRBV6-5 to TRBJ1-6; D perhaps matches TRBD1 (6 bases). CDR3 length equals 15 residues. Deletions cut 0 bases from V and 7 bases from J, with 10 bases between. Germline assignment: CDR1 MNHEY and CDR2 SVGAGI. The CDR3 sequence is CASSYSGHANSPLHF. The CDR3 bases are TGTGCCAGCAGTTACTCGGGACATGCCAATTCACCCCTCCACTTT.

The chain uses TRBV3-1 (or the pseudogene TRBV3-2) and TRBJ1-2, with 9 bases matching TRBD1. With 5 bases clipped from V and 5 bases from J, the junction kept 6 bases outside the gene matches. The CDR3 has 14 amino acids. Germline assignment: CDR1 LGHDT and CDR2 YNNKEL (reference sequence). The CDR3 DNA reads TGTGCCAGCAGCGTTCAAGACAGGGGGTATGGCTACACCTTC. Translated, it gives CASSVQDRGYGYTF.

This rearrangement joins TRBV18 to TRBJ1-1; the D gene is possibly TRBD1 (6 bases). Trimming removed 6 bases from V and 1 base from J, with 21 bases in between. This CDR3 contains 17 residues. In germline, CDR1 is KGHSH, CDR2 LQKENI. The CDR3 coding sequence is TGTGCCAGCTCCCACGGACCCCAGGGGATAGGGAACACTGAAGCTTTCTTT. Amino acids: CASSHGPQGIGNTEAFF. The full variable domain, its missing parts supplied by reference TRBV18 and TRBJ1-1, is NAGVMQNPRHLVRRRGQEARLRCSPMKGHSHVYWYRQLPEEGLKFMVYLQKENIIDESGMPKERFSAEFPKEGPSILRIQQVVRGDSAAYFCASSHGPQGIGNTEAFFGQGTRLTVV.

CDR3 sequence: CASSRGLLAEAFF. In DNA form, the CDR3 reads TGTGCCAGCAGCAGGGGTCTTCTGGCTGAAGCTTTCTTT. J is TRBJ1-1 and V is TRBV5-8; tentative D call: TRBD1 (5 bases). From germline, CDR1 is SGHTS and CDR2 YDEGEE. CDR3 length: 13 residues. Trimming took off 4 bases at V and 6 bases at J, with 13 bases between the two ends.

The rearrangement joins TRBV12-3 or TRBV12-4 to TRBJ2-1; maybe TRBD2 (7 bases). This CDR3 contains 12 residues. Between the trimmed V and J ends, which lost 6 bases and 10 bases, there was a span of 13 bases. The CDR3 region has the DNA TGTGCCAGCAGCCCCGGGGGGCGGGAGCAGTTCTTC. It codes for CASSPGGREQFF.

In nucleotides, the CDR3 is TGCGCCAGCAGCCAGGACTCGCGGACTGAAGCTTTCTTT. It encodes CASSQDSRTEAFF. V gene TRBV4-1 combines with J gene TRBJ1-1; D call uncertain. Per germline, CDR1 MGHRA and CDR2 YSYEKL. CDR3 length equals 13 residues. Trimming cost V 3 bases and J 5 bases, with 10 bases left between them.

The J gene is TRBJ2-7, the V gene TRBV7-3; unclear D gene. V lost 2 bases and J 4 bases, leaving 9 bases between the germline ends. Germline loops: CDR1 SGHTA, CDR2 FQGTGA. CDR3 length equals 13 residues. The CDR3 DNA is TGTGCCAGCAGCTTAGTTGCCGGGTACGAGCAGTACTTC. Its translation: CASSLVAGYEQYF. Variable domain in full (rest from reference TRBV7-3 and TRBJ2-7): GAGVSQTPSNKVTEKGKYVELRCDPISGHTALYWYRQSLGQGPEFLIYFQGTGAADDSGLPNDRFFAVRPEGSVSTLKIQRTERGDSAVYLCASSLVAGYEQYFGPGTRLTVT.

The rearrangement links TRBV2 to TRBJ1-5, with a weak D call TRBD1 (6 bases). Germline assignment: CDR1 SNHLY and CDR2 FYNNEI. The CDR3 consists of 14 residues. The V end lost 7 bases, the J end lost 4 bases, and 14 bases lay between the germline ends. The CDR3 bases are TGTGCCAGCACAGGGGCCGCCCCTAATCAGCCCCAGCATTTT. Translated: CASTGAAPNQPQHF.

This clone was seen only once. V usage is TRBV18 and J usage is TRBJ2-2, with D maybe TRBD1 (5 bases). V was clipped by 3 bases and J by 0 bases, with 14 bases between them. The CDR3 has 17 residues. Germline-derived CDR1 and CDR2 are KGHSH and LQKENI. CDR3 loop: CASSPSFDSSNTGELFF. DNA of the CDR3: TGTGCCAGCTCACCCTCCTTTGACAGCTCGAACACCGGGGAGCTGTTTTTT.

This chain connects TRBV18 to TRBJ1-2; no clear D. V was shortened by 2 bases and J by 4 bases, with 8 bases between the two germline ends. This CDR3 comprises 13 residues. Per germline, CDR1 KGHSH and CDR2 LQKENI. The CDR3, as DNA: TGTGCCAGCTCACCAACCGAGGGCTATGGCTACACCTTC. Encoded protein: CASSPTEGYGYTF.

The chain couples TRBV19 to TRBJ2-7; 8 bases are a match to TRBD1. This CDR3 is built from 13 residues. The germline V gene has CDR1 LNHDA and CDR2 SQIVND (reference sequence). J gave up 4 bases and V 5 bases, and 4 bases lay outside the gene matches. The CDR3 region is CASSSGGRYEQYF. The CDR3 bases are TGTGCCAGTAGTTCAGGGGGCCGGTACGAGCAGTACTTC.

This clone came up once. CDR3: CASSFDTGFRAFF. The CDR3 bases are TGTGCCAGCAGTTTCGACACCGGCTTCCGAGCTTTCTTT. The chain employs TRBV12-3 or TRBV12-4 and TRBJ1-1; no clear D. The CDR3 totals 13 residues. The V end was cut by 3 bases, the J end by 10 bases, with 15 bases between.

The chain carries TRBV10-3 and TRBJ2-1, with D possibly being TRBD1 (5 bases). Trimming removed 5 bases at V and 1 base at J, with 12 bases between. The CDR3 has 15 residues. Germline V gene lookup returns CDR1 ENHRY and CDR2 SYGVKD. In DNA form, the CDR3 reads TGTGCCATCAGTCCCAGGGTAGAGTCCTACAATGAGCAGTTCTTC. Translated: CAISPRVESYNEQFF.

The rearrangement links TRBV5-1 to TRBJ2-7; D remains ambiguous. The length of the CDR3 is 12 residues. Per germline, CDR1 SGHRS and CDR2 YFSETQ. V lost 0 bases and J 3 bases, leaving 4 bases between the germline ends. The CDR3 is CASSLDFYEQYF. The CDR3 region has the DNA TGCGCCAGCAGCTTGGACTTCTACGAGCAGTACTTC.